One sample yielded the 25 T cell receptor beta chains listed below, sequenced in a study of shared clonotypes between healthy human individuals. Assay used: immunoSEQ multiplex PCR; TCRdb lists only in-frame clones, some missing. This table has about 690,000 clones, about nine tenths appearing once. Sequencing was performed on memory CD8+ T cells from PBMCs. The subset is: CD45RO+ cells pooled with CCR7-negative TemRA cells. Source of these receptors: a man in his late teens or twenties in good health. Some clones in this sample may be carry-over from other donors' samples.

The chain employs TRBV6-5 and TRBJ1-2, with 9 bases identical to TRBD1. This CDR3 contains 13 residues. Trimming at V came to 6 bases and at J to 8 bases, leaving 7 bases not matched to a gene. Germline V gene data show CDR1 as MNHEY and CDR2 as SVGAGI. Here the CDR3 DNA reads TGTGCCAGCAGCGAGGGGACAGGGAGAGGCTACACCTTC. The encoded protein is CASSEGTGRGYTF.

The rearrangement uses TRBV5-1 and TRBJ2-1; D assignment may be TRBD1 or TRBD2 (5 bases each). Trimming stripped 3 bases from V and 10 bases from J, with 8 bases between. Germline CDR1 SGHRS, CDR2 YFSETQ. CDR3 length: 11 amino acids. This chain's CDR3 is CASSWGTEQFF. The DNA for the CDR3 is TGCGCCAGCAGCTGGGGGACGGAGCAGTTCTTC.

J is TRBJ2-7 and V is TRBV29-1, with D uncertain. The germline V and J ends were trimmed by 4 bases and 4 bases, with 8 bases remaining between them. The germline V gene encodes CDR1 SQVTM and CDR2 ANQGSEA. The CDR3 has 11 amino acids. The CDR3 nucleotides read TGCAGCGTTGTGTGGCGGTACGAGCAGTACTTC. Translated, it gives CSVVWRYEQYF.

In this sample, this clone turned up once. The chain is built from TRBV7-9 and TRBJ2-5; D remains ambiguous. The CDR3 consists of 13 residues. Looked up from germline, CDR1 is SEHNR and CDR2 is FQNEAQ (reference sequence). The V end lost 6 bases, the J end lost 4 bases, and 12 bases lay between the germline ends. This chain's CDR3 is CASRPEVTETQYF. The CDR3 nucleotides are TGTGCCAGCAGACCAGAGGTCACAGAGACCCAGTACTTC.

This clone was observed once. The chain has TRBV7-9 and TRBJ1-4; 8 bases are a match to TRBD1. Germline lookup yields CDR1 SEHNR and CDR2 FQNEAQ (reference sequence). Trimming took 6 bases from V and 7 from J; bases not matched to a gene: 10. The CDR3 is 15 amino acids. The CDR3, as DNA: TGTGCCAGCAGGGATCGGACAGGGTTGGGTGAAAAACTGTTTTTT. Translation: CASRDRTGLGEKLFF.

The chain joins TRBV29-1 to TRBJ1-2, with D unresolved. CDR1 and CDR2 (germline): SQVTM, ANQGSEA. The germline V and J ends were trimmed by 4 bases and 7 bases, with 7 bases remaining between them. This CDR3 region has 10 residues. The CDR3 reads CSVVGGGYTF. CDR3 nucleotide sequence: TGCAGCGTTGTTGGTGGTGGCTACACCTTC.

This clone has a handful of counts. This chain joins TRBV5-4 and TRBJ2-3; TRBD1 matches 8 bases. The CDR3 has 16 amino acids. From germline, CDR1 is SGHNT and CDR2 YYREEE (reference sequence). Unmatched junction bases numbered 3, after V lost 0 bases and J lost 0 bases. This CDR3 is CASSLGQGPSTDTQYF. CDR3 in DNA: TGTGCCAGCAGCTTGGGACAGGGGCCAAGCACAGATACGCAGTATTTT.

The chain uses TRBV5-1 and TRBJ2-3, with TRBD1 matching over 10 bases. The CDR3 consists of 17 residues. The germline V gene encodes CDR1 SGHRS and CDR2 YFSETQ. With 6 bases clipped from V and 2 bases from J, the junction kept 12 bases outside the gene matches. CDR3 nucleotides: TGCGCCAGCACCGCGGGACAGGGGCGATTCCCCACAGATACGCAGTATTTT. Amino acid sequence: CASTAGQGRFPTDTQYF.

The chain has TRBV27 and TRBJ1-3; D is uncertain. Germline CDR1 is MNHEY and CDR2 is SMNVEV (reference sequence). The CDR3 is 15 amino acids. Trimming took off 4 bases at V and 9 bases at J, with 19 bases between the two ends. This chain's CDR3 is CASSSLGPYSGTIYF. For the CDR3, the DNA is TGTGCCAGCAGTTCCCTCGGCCCCTACAGTGGCACCATATATTTT.

This clone was counted ten times or more. This CDR3 is also generated by other DNA sequences in the sample. V is TRBV7-2 and J is TRBJ1-5; D not certain. The V end was cut by 0 bases, the J end by 0 bases, with 6 bases between. From germline, CDR1 is SGHTA and CDR2 FQGNSA. The CDR3 sequence is 15 residues long. The CDR3 coding sequence is TGTGCCAGCAGCTTAGCTCTCCATAGCAATCAGCCCCAGCATTTT. Its protein is CASSLALHSNQPQHF.

This chain joins TRBV6-5 and TRBJ2-7; 9 bases map to TRBD1. The trim removed 4 bases at V and 5 bases at J, leaving 6 bases unmatched. The CDR3 contains 14 residues. Germline CDR1 and CDR2: MNHEY and SVGAGI. CDR3 residues: CASSLKTGGDEQYF. CDR3 DNA sequence: TGTGCCAGCAGTTTAAAGACAGGGGGAGACGAGCAGTACTTC.

This clone was recorded only once. J is TRBJ1-4 and V is TRBV5-8; 7 bases map to TRBD1. This CDR3 comprises 17 residues. In germline, CDR1 is SGHTS, CDR2 YDEGEE. V shed 0 bases and J 5 bases; nucleotides not matched to a gene: 10. This CDR3 reads CASSLGTGDGGNEKLFF. The CDR3 DNA reads TGTGCCAGCAGCTTGGGCACAGGGGACGGAGGGAATGAAAAACTGTTTTTT.

The rearrangement uses TRBV9 and TRBJ2-3; 15 positions agree with TRBD2. CDR1 is SGDLS and CDR2 is YYNGEE in the germline V gene. The CDR3 extends over 16 amino acids. V dropped 3 bases and J dropped 3; count of bases not matched to a gene: 2. CDR3 bases: TGTGCCAGCAGCGGGGGACTAGCGGGAGGAACAGATACGCAGTATTTT. Translation gives CASSGGLAGGTDTQYF.

V and J are TRBV27 and TRBJ2-7; 8 bases map to TRBD2. CDR1 MNHEY and CDR2 SMNVEV come from the germline V gene (reference sequence). The junction had 6 bases not matched to a gene; V was cut back by 0 bases and J by 2 bases. CDR3 length: 16 residues. CDR3 bases: TGTGCCAGCAGTTTATCGTCGACTAGCGCAGCCTACGAGCAGTACTTC. Protein sequence: CASSLSSTSAAYEQYF.

The chain has TRBV5-1 and TRBJ2-6; 8 nucleotides align to TRBD1. J lost 0 bases, V lost 0 bases, and 5 bases had no gene match. The CDR3 covers 18 residues. The germline V gene encodes CDR1 SGHRS and CDR2 YFSETQ. The CDR3 DNA follows: TGCGCCAGCAGCTTGGCCGGGACAGGATTCTCTGGGGCCAACGTCCTGACTTTC. It specifies CASSLAGTGFSGANVLTF. The full variable domain, completed using reference TRBV5-1 and TRBJ2-6, is KAGVTQTPRYLIKTRGQQVTLSCSPISGHRSVSWYQQTPGQGLQFLFEYFSETQRNKGNFPGRFSGRQFSNSRSEMNVSTLELGDSALYLCASSLAGTGFSGANVLTFGAGSRLTVL.

The chain employs TRBV7-9 and TRBJ2-7; the match to TRBD1 covers 9 bases. Trimming cost V 6 bases and J 2 bases; bases outside gene matches: 8. The length of the CDR3 is 15 residues. Germline V lookup: CDR1 SEHNR, CDR2 FQNEAQ (reference sequence). This CDR3 is CASSLKDRGTYEQYF. Here the CDR3 DNA reads TGTGCCAGCAGTCTAAAGGACAGGGGAACCTACGAGCAGTACTTC.

The sample holds one count of this clone. CDR3 amino acids: CASSNRDRLYNEQFF. CDR3 nucleotides: TGTGCCAGCAGCAACCGGGACAGACTCTACAATGAGCAGTTCTTC. The rearrangement joins TRBV7-2 to TRBJ2-1, with 7 bases aligning to TRBD1. This CDR3 has 15 residues. The V and J ends lost 5 bases and 3 bases, in that order; junction bases with no gene match: 7. The germline gives CDR1 SGHTA, CDR2 FQGNSA.

V and J are TRBV4-2 and TRBJ2-1; TRBD2 matches at 7 bases. The J segment lost 9 bases and the V segment lost 0 bases, leaving 17 bases of the junction unmatched. The CDR3 consists of 18 residues. Germline CDR1 and CDR2: LGHNA and YNFKEQ. CDR3 nucleotide sequence: TGTGCCAGCAGCCAAGAGCCATTCTCAGGACTAGGGATCCTTGAGCAGTTCTTC. The encoded protein is CASSQEPFSGLGILEQFF.

The chain recombines TRBV4-1 with TRBJ2-2; 12 nucleotides match TRBD1. The CDR3 covers 16 residues. The germline CDR1 and CDR2 sequences are MGHRA and YSYEKL. The V segment lost 3 bases and the J segment 7 bases; nucleotides outside the gene matches: 6. The CDR3 here is CASSHYRDRGLGELFF. The CDR3 region has the DNA TGCGCCAGCAGCCACTACCGGGACAGGGGGCTCGGGGAGCTGTTTTTT.

J is TRBJ2-2 and V is TRBV7-6; D is undetermined. The CDR3 totals 17 residues. The V gene lost 6 bases and the J gene lost 0 bases, with 17 bases spanning the gap. Germline lookup yields CDR1 SGHVS and CDR2 FNYEAQ. The CDR3 DNA is TGTGCCAGCAGACCTATGACGCCCACCGCGAACACCGGGGAGCTGTTTTTT. It encodes CASRPMTPTANTGELFF.

The chain joins TRBV19 to TRBJ1-1; D remains ambiguous. Germline V gene sequence: CDR1 LNHDA, CDR2 SQIVND (reference sequence). Trimming took 5 bases from V and 6 from J, leaving 22 bases between them. The CDR3 covers 16 residues. As DNA, the CDR3 is TGTGCCAGTAGTGCCACCCGGGCAGCCCGGAGCCCTGAAGCTTTCTTT. As protein: CASSATRAARSPEAFF.

The rearrangement joins TRBV7-8 to TRBJ2-5; D is possibly TRBD1 (5 bases). V lost 5 bases and J lost 1, with 14 bases in between. Looked up from germline, CDR1 is SGHVS and CDR2 is FQNEAQ. The CDR3 is 15 amino acids. CDR3 amino acids: CASSRDPRVQETQYF. CDR3 sequence (DNA): TGTGCCAGCAGCCGAGACCCCAGGGTCCAAGAGACCCAGTACTTC.

This chain connects TRBV7-2 to TRBJ2-7; TRBD1 aligns across 8 bases. This CDR3 has 13 residues. From germline, CDR1 is SGHTA and CDR2 FQGNSA. J lost 0 bases, V lost 6 bases, and 1 base had no gene match. The CDR3 bases are TGTGCCAGCAGGGACAGGGACTCCTACGAGCAGTACTTC. It encodes CASRDRDSYEQYF.

This clone has at least ten counts. CDR3 sequence reads: CASSPWLPGGEDTEAFF. For the CDR3, the DNA is TGCGCCAGCAGCCCTTGGTTACCAGGCGGGGAGGACACTGAAGCTTTCTTT. The chain has TRBV5-1 and TRBJ1-1; D ambiguous. V lost 4 bases to trimming and J lost 3 bases, with 22 bases between them. The CDR3 loop spans 17 amino acids. Germline assignment: CDR1 SGHRS and CDR2 YFSETQ.

CDR3 amino acids: CASSFPLRDWGSRYEQYF. Written as DNA, the CDR3 is TGTGCCAGCAGTTTCCCGCTTAGGGATTGGGGGAGTCGGTACGAGCAGTACTTC. The genes are TRBV28 and TRBJ2-7; D may be TRBD1 or TRBD2 (5 bases each). In germline, CDR1 is MDHEN, CDR2 SYDVKM. Trimming took off 3 bases at V and 4 bases at J, with 25 bases between the two ends. The CDR3 has 18 amino acids.